The 16 T cell receptor beta chains given below trace back to one sample, sequenced in a study of T cells in Graves' hyperthyroidism and ophthalmopathy. RNA transcripts gave rise to amplified TCR beta CDR3 regions. Primed by the HTBI set, a first-round RT-PCR was run on the TCR CDR3. TCRdb reprocessed the multiplex PCR reads via MiXCR and lists one record per CDR3 protein. The sample gives a few hundred thousand distinct CDR3 sequences, 15% to 17% of which show up once; about 7% is in the top ten. The sequenced sample was blood. Every receptor here comes from a woman in her twenties or thirties with Graves' hyperthyroidism.

This clonotype was found many times. The CDR3 spells CSARARGGHNEQFF. CDR3 DNA sequence: TGCAGTGCTAGGGCCCGAGGAGGACACAATGAGCAGTTCTTC. The chain uses TRBV20-1 and TRBJ2-1, with D perhaps TRBD2 (5 bases). V lost 3 bases and J lost 5, with 14 bases in between. The CDR3 has 14 residues. Germline V gives CDR1 DFQATT, CDR2 SNEGSKA (reference sequence).

This clonotype was observed at least ten times. The V gene is TRBV30, the J gene TRBJ2-7, with 11 positions matching TRBD2. The V segment lost 3 bases and the J segment 4 bases; nucleotides outside the gene matches: 5. This CDR3 has 14 amino acids. Per germline, CDR1 GTSNPN and CDR2 SVGIG (reference sequence). The CDR3 sequence is CAWSPTSGRYEQYF. For the CDR3, the DNA is TGTGCCTGGAGCCCCACTAGCGGGAGATACGAGCAGTACTTC. The entire variable domain, with the rest obtained from reference TRBV30 and TRBJ2-7, is as follows: SQTIHQWPATLVQPVGSPLSLECTVEGTSNPNLYWYRQAAGRGLQLLFYSVGIGQISSEVPQNLSASRPQDRQFILSSKKLLLSDSGFYLCAWSPTSGRYEQYFGPGTRLTVT.

Many counts were recorded for this clonotype. V and J are TRBV12-3 or TRBV12-4 and TRBJ2-7, with D possibly TRBD2 on 5 matching bases. V gave up 5 bases and J gave up 2 bases, with 16 bases separating them. The CDR3 spans 15 residues. The CDR3 protein is CASSPTKRLTYEQYF. DNA of the CDR3: TGTGCCAGCAGTCCAACTAAGCGGCTAACCTACGAGCAGTACTTC.

This clonotype was recorded many times. V and J are TRBV12-3 or TRBV12-4 and TRBJ2-1, with a weak D call TRBD1 (6 bases). The CDR3 runs to 16 residues. Trimming removed 4 bases at V and 0 bases at J, with 13 bases between. CDR3 protein: CASSWVVTGSYNEQFF. The DNA of the CDR3 is TGTGCCAGCAGTTGGGTCGTGACAGGCTCCTACAATGAGCAGTTCTTC.

Turning to this clonotype: Given the absence of the conserved phenylalanine or tryptophan at the CDR3 end, a read error is likely. The chain recombines TRBV7-8 with TRBJ2-7; 7 bases align to TRBD2. V dropped 2 bases and J dropped 3; count of bases not matched to a gene: 1. This CDR3 has 13 residues. The V gene's germline CDR1 is SGHVS and CDR2 FQNEAQ. CDR3 protein: CASSLRGDYEQYL. In nucleotides, the CDR3 is TGTGCCAGCAGCTTACGGGGGGACTACGAGCAGTACCTC.

This clonotype has a count of ten or more. The chain joins TRBV20-1 to TRBJ2-1, with TRBD2 matching 8 bases. Germline V lookup: CDR1 DFQATT, CDR2 SNEGSKA (reference sequence). V was pared by 3 bases and J by 4 bases, with 8 bases of the junction left unmatched. The CDR3 is 15 residues long. CDR3 DNA: TGCAGTGCTAGTCCAAGCGGGAGTTTTTACAATGAGCAGTTCTTC. It specifies CSASPSGSFYNEQFF.

The chain links TRBV20-1 to TRBJ1-6; tentatively, D is TRBD1 (5 bases). The CDR3 covers 12 residues. CDR1 and CDR2 (germline): DFQATT, SNEGSKA (reference sequence). V was pared by 4 bases and J by 6 bases, with 7 bases between. Here the CDR3 reads CSAKGVNSPLHF. The DNA for the CDR3 is TGCAGTGCTAAAGGGGTTAATTCACCCCTCCACTTT.

This clonotype came up many times. The chain joins TRBV28 to TRBJ1-3; tentative D call: TRBD1 (5 bases). The CDR3 consists of 15 residues. The V gene lost 6 bases and the J gene lost 8 bases, with 20 bases spanning the gap. Germline V lookup: CDR1 MDHEN, CDR2 SYDVKM. Written as DNA, the CDR3 is TGTGCCAGCAGCGATGACAGTTTTGGATGGGACACCATATATTTT. It is translated as CASSDDSFGWDTIYF.

In the case of this clonotype: A much larger clonotype is one base distant, so this may be a read error. The gene calls are TRBV18 and TRBJ2-3; no reliable D call. The CDR3 sequence is 13 residues long. The V and J ends lost 1 base and 4 bases respectively, with 6 bases between them. Looked up from germline, CDR1 is KGHSH and CDR2 is LQKENI. This CDR3 reads CASSPRTPDTQYF. CDR3 coding DNA: TGTGCCAGCTCACCACGAACCCCAGATACGCAGTATTTT.

About this clonotype itself: An end of the junction differs from the germline gene, which may be a read error. Written as DNA, the CDR3 is TGTGTCAGCAGCCTATTGACGGGAGGTTCACCCCTCCACTTT. It encodes CVSSLLTGGSPLHF. The chain joins TRBV14 to TRBJ1-6; D unresolved. Germline V gives CDR1 SGHDN, CDR2 FVKESK. The CDR3 runs to 14 residues. The full variable domain, completed using reference TRBV14 and TRBJ1-6, is EAGVTQFPSHSVIEKGQTVTLRCDPISGHDNLYWYRRVMGKEIKFLLHFVKESKQDESGMPNNRFLAERTGGTYSTLKVQPAELEDSGVYFCVSSLLTGGSPLHFGNGTRLTVT.

This chain joins TRBV6-2 or TRBV6-3 and TRBJ2-2; 16 bases fit TRBD2. The CDR3 consists of 17 residues. Losses at the gene ends were 7 bases for V and 5 bases for J; bases not matched to a gene: 7. The germline V gene has CDR1 MNHEY and CDR2 SVGEGT. The CDR3 is CASKTGLAGGPTGELFF. DNA of the CDR3: TGTGCCAGCAAGACGGGACTAGCGGGAGGGCCGACCGGGGAGCTGTTTTTT.

This clonotype occurred many times. The V call is TRBV27, the J call TRBJ1-1, with D perhaps matching TRBD1 (5 bases). The length of the CDR3 is 11 residues. V was clipped by 8 bases and J by 4 bases, with 8 bases between them. Germline lookup yields CDR1 MNHEY and CDR2 SMNVEV (reference sequence). The CDR3 sequence is CASLGTTEAFF. For the CDR3, the DNA is TGTGCCAGCCTAGGGACCACTGAAGCTTTCTTT.

In its sample, this clonotype was seen many times. The chain links TRBV6-1 to TRBJ2-1; 7 positions agree with TRBD1. Trimming cost V 0 bases and J 7 bases; bases outside gene matches: 6. The germline gives CDR1 MNHNS, CDR2 SASEGT. This CDR3 is built from 15 residues. The CDR3 DNA sequence: TGTGCCAGCAGTGAAGCGATCGCAGGGGGAAATGAGCAGTTCTTC. It is translated as CASSEAIAGGNEQFF.

This clonotype was detected a few times. As DNA, the CDR3 is TGCAGTGCTAGAGTATGGGGTAACCAGGGGAATCAGCCCCAGCATTTT. Translation gives CSARVWGNQGNQPQHF. The rearrangement joins TRBV20-1 to TRBJ1-5; TRBD1 is a possible D gene (6 bases). V dropped 1 base and J dropped 4 bases, with 17 bases sitting between them. The germline CDR1 and CDR2 sequences are DFQATT and SNEGSKA (reference sequence). CDR3 length: 16 amino acids.

The J gene is TRBJ1-6, the V gene TRBV20-1, with 8 bases identical to TRBD1. With V trimmed by 5 bases and J by 6 bases, 6 bases remained unmatched. Germline loops: CDR1 DFQATT, CDR2 SNEGSKA (reference sequence). The CDR3 is 14 residues long. This CDR3 reads CSARGTGLNSPLHF. The CDR3 bases are TGCAGTGCTCGCGGGACAGGCCTTAATTCACCCCTCCACTTT.

In its sample, this clonotype was seen many times. The rearrangement joins TRBV11-2 to TRBJ2-1, with 8 positions matching TRBD2. Trimming removed 4 bases from V and 0 bases from J; junction bases left unmatched: 5. Germline CDR1 and CDR2: SGHAT and FQNNGV. The CDR3 extends over 16 amino acids. The CDR3 loop is CASSWVGRASYNEQFF. CDR3 coding DNA: TGTGCCAGCAGCTGGGTCGGGAGGGCCTCCTACAATGAGCAGTTCTTC.